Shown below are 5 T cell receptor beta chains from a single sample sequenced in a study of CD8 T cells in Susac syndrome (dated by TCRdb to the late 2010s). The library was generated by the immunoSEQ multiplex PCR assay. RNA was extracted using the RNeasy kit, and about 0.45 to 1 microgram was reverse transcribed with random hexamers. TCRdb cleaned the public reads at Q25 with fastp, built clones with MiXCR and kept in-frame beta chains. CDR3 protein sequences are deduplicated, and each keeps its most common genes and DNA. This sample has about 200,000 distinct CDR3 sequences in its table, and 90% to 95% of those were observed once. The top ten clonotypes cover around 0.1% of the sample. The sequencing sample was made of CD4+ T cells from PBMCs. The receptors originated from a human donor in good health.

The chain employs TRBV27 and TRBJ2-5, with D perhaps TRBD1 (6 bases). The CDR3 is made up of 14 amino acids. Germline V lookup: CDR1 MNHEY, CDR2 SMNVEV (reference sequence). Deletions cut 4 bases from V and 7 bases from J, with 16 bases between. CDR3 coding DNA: TGTGCCAGCAGTTCGGACAGAAATTTCGGGACCCAGTACTTC. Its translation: CASSSDRNFGTQYF.

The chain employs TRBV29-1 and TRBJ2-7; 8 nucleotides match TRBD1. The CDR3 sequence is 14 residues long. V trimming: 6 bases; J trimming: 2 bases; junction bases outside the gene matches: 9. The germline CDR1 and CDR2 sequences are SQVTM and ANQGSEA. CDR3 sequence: CSVTGQGGPYEQYF. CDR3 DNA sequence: TGCAGCGTGACCGGACAGGGTGGGCCCTACGAGCAGTACTTC.

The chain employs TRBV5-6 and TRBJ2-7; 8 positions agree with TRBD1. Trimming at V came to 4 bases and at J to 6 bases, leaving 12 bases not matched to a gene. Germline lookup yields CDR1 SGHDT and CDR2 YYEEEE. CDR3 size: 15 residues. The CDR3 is CASSTSRDRLREQYV. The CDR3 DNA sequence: TGTGCCAGCAGCACGAGTCGGGACAGGTTGCGCGAGCAGTACGTC.

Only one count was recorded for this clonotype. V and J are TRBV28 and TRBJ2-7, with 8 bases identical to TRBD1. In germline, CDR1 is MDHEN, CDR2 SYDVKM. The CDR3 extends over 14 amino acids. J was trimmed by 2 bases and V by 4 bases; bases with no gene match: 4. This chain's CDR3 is CASSSGQGAYEQYV. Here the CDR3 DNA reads TGTGCCAGCAGTTCCGGACAGGGAGCCTACGAGCAGTACGTC.

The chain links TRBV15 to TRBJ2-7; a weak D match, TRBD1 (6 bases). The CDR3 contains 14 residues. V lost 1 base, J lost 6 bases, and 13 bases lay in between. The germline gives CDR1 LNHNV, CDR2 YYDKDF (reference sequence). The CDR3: CATSRGLQGREQYF. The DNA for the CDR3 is TGTGCCACCAGCAGAGGACTACAGGGCCGCGAGCAGTACTTC.